Following are 30 T cell receptor beta chains from one sample sequenced in a study of T cells in tuberculosis. Only in-frame clones appear in the TCRdb table, and some are missing; sequencing was by immunoSEQ multiplex PCR. Among more than 30,000 clones listed, 90% to 95% were seen once. Specimen: PBMCs. These receptors originate from a donor aged 10-30 years with latent tuberculosis or without tuberculosis infection. Some clones in this sample may be carry-over from other donors' samples.

The table lists this clone with a count of one. This chain joins TRBV19 and TRBJ1-4; possible D gene TRBD1, 5 bases. The CDR3 totals 15 residues. Germline CDR1 LNHDA, CDR2 SQIVND (reference sequence). Trimming pared 1 base from V and 10 bases from J, leaving 16 bases between. Here the CDR3 DNA reads TGTGCCAGTAGTATAGGGGACTTTCCCCGTGTAAAACTGTTTTTT. Protein product: CASSIGDFPRVKLFF.

The chain joins TRBV19 to TRBJ2-3; 10 nucleotides line up with TRBD1. Germline-derived CDR1 and CDR2 are LNHDA and SQIVND (reference sequence). The CDR3 sequence is 16 residues long. The trim removed 5 bases at V and 4 bases at J, leaving 9 bases unmatched. CDR3 sequence: CASSPRDRGEADTQYF. DNA of the CDR3: TGTGCCAGTAGTCCTCGGGACAGGGGCGAGGCAGATACGCAGTATTTT.

This chain connects TRBV18 to TRBJ2-7; 7 nucleotides agree with TRBD2. From germline, CDR1 is KGHSH and CDR2 LQKENI. J gave up 3 bases and V 3 bases, and 5 bases lay outside the gene matches. The CDR3 extends over 14 amino acids. The CDR3 region is CASSPGWEGYEQYF. CDR3 in DNA: TGTGCCAGCTCACCCGGCTGGGAGGGCTACGAGCAGTACTTC. Based on the CDR3 plus reference TRBV18 and TRBJ2-7, the full variable domain is NAGVMQNPRHLVRRRGQEARLRCSPMKGHSHVYWYRQLPEEGLKFMVYLQKENIIDESGMPKERFSAEFPKEGPSILRIQQVVRGDSAAYFCASSPGWEGYEQYFGPGTRLTVT.

V and J are TRBV19 and TRBJ1-1; TRBD1 might be the D (5 bases). CDR3 length: 16 amino acids. Trimming stripped 8 bases from V and 4 bases from J, with 23 bases between. CDR1 LNHDA and CDR2 SQIVND come from the germline V gene (reference sequence). CDR3 nucleotides: TGTGCCAGTCCCATCGGCGGGGCAGGCTGGGGCACTGAAGCTTTCTTT. It specifies CASPIGGAGWGTEAFF.

The chain carries TRBV4-1 and TRBJ1-1, with D unresolved. With 2 bases removed from V and 0 bases from J, the gap between germline ends came to 13 bases. Germline V CDR1 and CDR2: MGHRA, YSYEKL. This CDR3 region has 16 residues. As DNA, the CDR3 is TGCGCCAGCAGCCAATATACGGGAAGCATGAACACTGAAGCTTTCTTT. Its protein product is CASSQYTGSMNTEAFF.

The chain has TRBV9 and TRBJ2-1; 9 nucleotides agree with TRBD2. V lost 0 bases, J lost 2 bases, and 9 bases stayed unmatched. Germline-derived CDR1 and CDR2 are SGDLS and YYNGEE. This CDR3 has 18 amino acids. CDR3 DNA: TGTGCCAGCAGCGTAGGCGGGACTAGCAGCTTAGCCTACAATGAGCAGTTCTTC. Residues: CASSVGGTSSLAYNEQFF.

V gene TRBV11-2 combines with J gene TRBJ1-4, with D uncertain. The CDR3 runs to 16 residues. From germline, CDR1 is SGHAT and CDR2 FQNNGV. Trimming pared 1 base from V and 4 bases from J, leaving 13 bases between. The CDR3 region is CASSLARRSFNEKLFF. The CDR3 DNA reads as TGTGCCAGCAGCTTAGCTAGGCGCAGCTTTAATGAAAAACTGTTTTTT.

The gene calls are TRBV5-1 and TRBJ2-7, with 10 bases lining up with TRBD1. Germline CDR1 reads SGHRS; CDR2 reads YFSETQ. CDR3 length: 15 residues. The junction had 5 bases not matched to a gene; V was cut back by 2 bases and J by 3 bases. The CDR3 sequence is CASSFGTGDRYEQYV. The CDR3 nucleotides are TGCGCCAGCAGCTTCGGGACAGGGGACCGCTACGAGCAGTACGTC.

This clone appeared once. The chain has TRBV7-2 and TRBJ2-7; 10 nucleotides align to TRBD2. The germline V gene encodes CDR1 SGHTA and CDR2 FQGNSA. The V gene end was trimmed by 5 bases and the J gene end by 7 bases; junction bases not matched to a gene: 8. This CDR3 region has 14 residues. CDR3 residues: CASSLGLAASEQYV. CDR3 DNA: TGTGCCAGCAGCCTCGGACTAGCGGCCTCAGAGCAGTACGTC.

The chain couples TRBV4-1 to TRBJ1-2; 10 bases line up with TRBD1. V gave up 3 bases and J gave up 7 bases; unmatched junction bases: 8. Germline lookup yields CDR1 MGHRA and CDR2 YSYEKL. CDR3 size: 15 residues. CDR3 region: CASSQEGQGSGGYTF. The CDR3 coding sequence is TGCGCCAGCAGCCAGGAGGGACAGGGGAGCGGTGGCTACACCTTC.

CDR3 loop: CAWSVQGGEQFF. Here the CDR3 DNA reads TGTGCCTGGAGTGTACAAGGGGGTGAGCAGTTCTTC. V usage is TRBV30 and J usage is TRBJ2-1; weak D call: TRBD1 (6 bases). There are 12 residues in the CDR3. Trimming cost V 0 bases and J 9 bases, with 9 bases left between them. CDR1 is GTSNPN, CDR2 SVGIG, per germline (reference sequence).

The CDR3 region is CSVGQGVGEQFF. In DNA, the CDR3 is TGCAGCGTTGGACAGGGGGTAGGTGAGCAGTTCTTC. This rearrangement joins TRBV29-1 to TRBJ2-1; 9 bases map to TRBD1. CDR1 and CDR2 from the germline V gene are SQVTM and ANQGSEA. The CDR3 is 12 amino acids. The V segment lost 4 bases and the J segment 9 bases; nucleotides outside the gene matches: 4.

The rearrangement links TRBV4-3 to TRBJ2-3; 11 bases align to TRBD2. Trimming at V came to 2 bases and at J to 1 base, leaving 5 bases not matched to a gene. The V gene's germline CDR1 is LGHNA and CDR2 YSLEER. This CDR3 comprises 17 residues. CDR3 in amino acids: CASSQLTTSGGTDTQYF. In DNA form, the CDR3 reads TGCGCCAGCAGCCAACTAACGACTAGCGGGGGCACAGATACGCAGTATTTT.

This chain joins TRBV4-3 and TRBJ1-5; D not resolved. CDR1 and CDR2 (germline): LGHNA, YSLEER. This CDR3 is built from 18 residues. Trimming removed 0 bases at V and 0 bases at J, with 15 bases between. The CDR3 DNA reads as TGCGCCAGCAGCCAAGATATCAGCGGCGGATATAGCAATCAGCCCCAGCATTTT. Its translation is CASSQDISGGYSNQPQHF.

This sequence joins TRBV7-8 and TRBJ1-2; 8 bases agree with TRBD1. CDR3 length equals 17 residues. The J segment lost 8 bases and the V segment lost 4 bases, leaving 18 bases of the junction unmatched. CDR1 is SGHVS and CDR2 is FQNEAQ in the germline V gene. The CDR3 sequence: CASSSHGQGLVPRGYTF. In DNA form, the CDR3 reads TGTGCCAGCAGCTCCCACGGACAGGGTCTGGTTCCGAGAGGCTACACCTTC.

DNA for the CDR3: TGTGCCAGCAGTTACCCCCGACAGGGGCCCAATGAGCAGTTCTTC. Translating gives CASSYPRQGPNEQFF. The genes are TRBV6-6 and TRBJ2-1; 8 bases match TRBD1. The length of the CDR3 is 15 residues. After removal of 2 bases from V and 6 bases from J, the junction contained 6 bases not matched to a gene. The germline V gene has CDR1 MNHNY and CDR2 SVGAGI (reference sequence).

V usage is TRBV7-2 and J usage is TRBJ2-5; TRBD2 agrees at 8 bases. This CDR3 is built from 13 residues. Germline V gives CDR1 SGHTA, CDR2 FQGNSA. V shed 5 bases and J 3 bases; nucleotides not matched to a gene: 2. This chain's CDR3 is CASSLSGEETQYF. Here the CDR3 DNA reads TGTGCCAGCAGCCTTAGCGGGGAAGAGACCCAGTACTTC.

V and J are TRBV6-6 and TRBJ1-1; D is ambiguous. The germline V and J ends were trimmed by 2 bases and 5 bases, with 12 bases remaining between them. CDR1 and CDR2 from the germline V gene are MNHNY and SVGAGI (reference sequence). This CDR3 is built from 14 residues. CDR3 coding DNA: TGTGCCAGCAGTTACGTGGACTTCGGGACTGAAGCTTTCTTT. Its translation: CASSYVDFGTEAFF.

V usage is TRBV7-2 and J usage is TRBJ2-1; weak D call: TRBD2 (6 bases). Germline V gene data show CDR1 as SGHTA and CDR2 as FQGNSA. V was cut by 4 bases and J by 2 bases, with 15 bases left in between. This CDR3 spans 16 amino acids. The CDR3 sequence is CASSSGHGTAYNEQFF. As DNA, the CDR3 is TGTGCCAGCAGCTCCGGTCACGGGACTGCCTACAATGAGCAGTTCTTC.

The chain recombines TRBV7-2 with TRBJ2-1, with 7 bases fitting TRBD1. CDR3 length: 17 residues. Looked up from germline, CDR1 is SGHTA and CDR2 is FQGNSA. The junction had 10 bases not matched to a gene; V was cut back by 5 bases and J by 0 bases. CDR3: CASSPGQAFSSYNEQFF. CDR3 bases: TGTGCCAGCAGCCCCGGACAGGCTTTTAGCTCCTACAATGAGCAGTTCTTC.

The chain recombines TRBV19 with TRBJ1-2; TRBD1 matches 10 bases. The CDR3 totals 15 residues. The junction had 4 bases not matched to a gene; V was cut back by 5 bases and J by 1 base. The germline V gene has CDR1 LNHDA and CDR2 SQIVND (reference sequence). The CDR3 DNA is TGTGCCAGTAGTGCCTGGACAGGGGGTAACTATGGCTACACCTTC. Encoded protein: CASSAWTGGNYGYTF. Together with reference TRBV19 and TRBJ1-2, the CDR3 gives the full variable domain: DGGITQSPKYLFRKEGQNVTLSCEQNLNHDAMYWYRQDPGQGLRLIYYSQIVNDFQKGDIAEGYSVSREKKESFPLTVTSAQKNPTAFYLCASSAWTGGNYGYTFGSGTRLTVV.

The CDR3 here is CASSPRQGAMNTEAFF. CDR3 in DNA: TGTGCCAGCAGCCCGCGACAGGGGGCGATGAACACTGAAGCTTTCTTT. The chain couples TRBV5-6 to TRBJ1-1; 10 bases are a match to TRBD1. With 4 bases clipped from V and 0 bases from J, the junction kept 6 bases outside the gene matches. The CDR3 has 16 amino acids. The germline CDR1 and CDR2 sequences are SGHDT and YYEEEE. Together with reference TRBV5-6 and TRBJ1-1, the CDR3 gives the full variable domain: DAGVTQSPTHLIKTRGQQVTLRCSPKSGHDTVSWYQQALGQGPQFIFQYYEEEERQRGNFPDRFSGHQFPNYSSELNVNALLLGDSALYLCASSPRQGAMNTEAFFGQGTRLTVV.

V gene TRBV7-6 combines with J gene TRBJ1-4; possible D gene TRBD1, 6 bases. V was clipped by 4 bases and J by 4 bases, with 19 bases between them. The CDR3 has 17 residues. Germline CDR1 is SGHVS and CDR2 is FNYEAQ. In DNA, the CDR3 is TGTGCCAGCAGCTCGACTCCGGACAGTCCAAATAATGAAAAACTGTTTTTT. This codes for CASSSTPDSPNNEKLFF.

The chain couples TRBV5-6 to TRBJ1-6, with TRBD1 identical over 7 bases. The trim removed 2 bases at V and 3 bases at J, leaving 2 bases unmatched. The CDR3 is 15 amino acids. CDR1 is SGHDT, CDR2 YYEEEE, per germline. The CDR3 spells CASSFRDSYNSPLHF. The CDR3 DNA reads TGTGCCAGCAGCTTCCGGGACAGCTATAATTCACCCCTCCACTTT.

The gene calls are TRBV4-1 and TRBJ2-7; D is possibly TRBD1 (5 bases). V was trimmed by 0 bases and J by 0 bases, leaving 15 bases between them. Looked up from germline, CDR1 is MGHRA and CDR2 is YSYEKL. This CDR3 spans 17 amino acids. CDR3 residues: CASSQDQSDTFSYEQYF. Here the CDR3 DNA reads TGCGCCAGCAGCCAAGATCAGTCGGACACCTTCTCCTACGAGCAGTACTTC.

This rearrangement joins TRBV4-3 to TRBJ2-7; TRBD1 matches 7 bases. J was trimmed by 0 bases and V by 4 bases; bases with no gene match: 9. Germline CDR1 LGHNA, CDR2 YSLEER. The CDR3 totals 16 residues. In DNA, the CDR3 is TGCGCCAGCAGCCTAGGACAGGCTCTTAGCTCCTACGAGCAGTACTTC. Its protein is CASSLGQALSSYEQYF.

The chain uses TRBV19 and TRBJ1-1; 9 positions agree with TRBD1. This CDR3 comprises 14 residues. Germline CDR1 LNHDA, CDR2 SQIVND (reference sequence). V lost 5 bases to trimming and J lost 1 base; unmatched junction nucleotides: 2. In DNA, the CDR3 is TGTGCCAGTAGTTGGGGACAGGGGAACACTGAAGCTTTCTTT. Protein: CASSWGQGNTEAFF. The whole variable domain, remainder taken from reference TRBV19 and TRBJ1-1, is DGGITQSPKYLFRKEGQNVTLSCEQNLNHDAMYWYRQDPGQGLRLIYYSQIVNDFQKGDIAEGYSVSREKKESFPLTVTSAQKNPTAFYLCASSWGQGNTEAFFGQGTRLTVV.

Note on this clone: The junction and the germline gene differ at one end; a read error may be behind it. The chain has TRBV6-4 and TRBJ1-2; 9 bases map to TRBD1. Germline values: CDR1 MRHNA, CDR2 SNTAGT. This CDR3 has 15 residues. The CDR3 DNA sequence: TGTGCCAGCAGTGGGGCCACCCCGGGACAGGGCCGGAAATTGTTC. It encodes CASSGATPGQGRKLF.

The genes are TRBV11-2 and TRBJ2-4; TRBD1 matches at 8 bases. The V gene end was trimmed by 0 bases and the J gene end by 1 base; junction bases not matched to a gene: 14. The CDR3 is 20 amino acids. Looked up from germline, CDR1 is SGHAT and CDR2 is FQNNGV. Written as DNA, the CDR3 is TGTGCCAGCAGCTTAGATCCCCACGACAGGGGCAGGGAGGCCAAAAACATTCAGTACTTC. It yields the protein CASSLDPHDRGREAKNIQYF.

The V and J genes are TRBV7-3 and TRBJ2-3; D might be TRBD2 (5 bases). Germline lookup yields CDR1 SGHTA and CDR2 FQGTGA. The CDR3 has 15 residues. The V end was cut by 2 bases, the J end by 5 bases, with 14 bases between. The CDR3 bases are TGTGCCAGCAGCTTATATATGGACGAGGGAGATACGCAGTATTTT. Protein sequence: CASSLYMDEGDTQYF.